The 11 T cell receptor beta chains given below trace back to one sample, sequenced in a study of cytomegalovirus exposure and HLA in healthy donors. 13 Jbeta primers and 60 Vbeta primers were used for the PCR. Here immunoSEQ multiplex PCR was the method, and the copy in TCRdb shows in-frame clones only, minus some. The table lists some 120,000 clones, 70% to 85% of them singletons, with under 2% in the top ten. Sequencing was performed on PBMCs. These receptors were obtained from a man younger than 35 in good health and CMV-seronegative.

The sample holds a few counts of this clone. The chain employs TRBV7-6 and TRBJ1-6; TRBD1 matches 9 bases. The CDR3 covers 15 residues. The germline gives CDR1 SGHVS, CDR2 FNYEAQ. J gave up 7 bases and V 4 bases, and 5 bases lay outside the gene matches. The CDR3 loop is CASSWTGARNSPLHF. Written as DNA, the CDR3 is TGTGCCAGCAGCTGGACAGGGGCTCGGAATTCACCCCTCCACTTT.

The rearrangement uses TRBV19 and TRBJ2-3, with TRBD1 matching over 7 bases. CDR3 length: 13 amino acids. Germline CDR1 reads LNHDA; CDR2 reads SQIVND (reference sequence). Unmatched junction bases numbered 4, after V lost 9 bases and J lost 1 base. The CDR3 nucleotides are TGTGCCAGCCGCACAGGGGGCACAGATACGCAGTATTTT. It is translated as CASRTGGTDTQYF.

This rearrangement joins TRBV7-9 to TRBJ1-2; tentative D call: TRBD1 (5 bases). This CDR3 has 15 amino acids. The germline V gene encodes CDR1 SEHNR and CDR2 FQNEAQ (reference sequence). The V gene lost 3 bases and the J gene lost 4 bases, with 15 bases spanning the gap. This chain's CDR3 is CASSFWGDMGYGYTF. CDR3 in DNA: TGTGCCAGCAGCTTCTGGGGGGATATGGGCTATGGCTACACCTTC.

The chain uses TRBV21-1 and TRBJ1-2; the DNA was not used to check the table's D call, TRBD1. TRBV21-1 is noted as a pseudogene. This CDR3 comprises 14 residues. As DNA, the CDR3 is TGTGCCAGCAGCCCGGGACAGGAGTACTATGGCTACACCTTC. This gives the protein CASSPGQEYYGYTF.

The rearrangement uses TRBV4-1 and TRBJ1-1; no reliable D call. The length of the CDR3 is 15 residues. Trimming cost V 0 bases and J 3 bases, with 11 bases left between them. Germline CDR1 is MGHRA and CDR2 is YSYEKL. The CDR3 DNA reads TGCGCCAGCAGCCAAGATGAGGGCTCATACACTGAAGCTTTCTTT. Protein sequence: CASSQDEGSYTEAFF.

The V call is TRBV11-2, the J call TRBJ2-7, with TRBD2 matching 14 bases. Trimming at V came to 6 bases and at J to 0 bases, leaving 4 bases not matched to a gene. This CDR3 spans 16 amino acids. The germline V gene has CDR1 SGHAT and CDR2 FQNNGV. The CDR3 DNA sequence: TGTGCCAGCAGGCGACTAGCGGGGGGGTCCTCCTACGAGCAGTACTTC. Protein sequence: CASRRLAGGSSYEQYF.

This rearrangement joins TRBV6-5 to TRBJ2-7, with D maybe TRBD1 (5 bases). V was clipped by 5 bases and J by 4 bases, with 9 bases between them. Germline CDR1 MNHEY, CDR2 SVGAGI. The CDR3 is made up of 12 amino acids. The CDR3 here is CASSPGQYEQYF. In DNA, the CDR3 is TGTGCCAGCAGTCCTGGACAATACGAGCAGTACTTC.

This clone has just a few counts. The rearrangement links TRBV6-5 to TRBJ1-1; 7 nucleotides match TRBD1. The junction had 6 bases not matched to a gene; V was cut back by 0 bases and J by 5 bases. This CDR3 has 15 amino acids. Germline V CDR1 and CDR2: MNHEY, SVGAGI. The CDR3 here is CASSYSRQGRTEAFF. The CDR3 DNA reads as TGTGCCAGCAGTTACTCCCGACAGGGTCGGACTGAAGCTTTCTTT.

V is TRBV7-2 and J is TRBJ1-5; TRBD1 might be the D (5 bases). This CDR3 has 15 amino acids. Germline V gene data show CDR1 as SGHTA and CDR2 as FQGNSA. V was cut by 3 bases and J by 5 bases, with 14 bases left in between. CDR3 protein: CASSFNRGDDQPQHF. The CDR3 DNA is TGTGCCAGCAGCTTCAACCGGGGGGACGATCAGCCCCAGCATTTT.

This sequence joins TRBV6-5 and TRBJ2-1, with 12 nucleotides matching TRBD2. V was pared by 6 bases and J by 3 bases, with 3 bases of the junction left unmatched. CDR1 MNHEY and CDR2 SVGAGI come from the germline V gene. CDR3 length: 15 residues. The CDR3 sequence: CASRSSGGVYNEQFF. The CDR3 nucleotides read TGTGCCAGCAGGTCTAGCGGGGGGGTCTACAATGAGCAGTTCTTC.

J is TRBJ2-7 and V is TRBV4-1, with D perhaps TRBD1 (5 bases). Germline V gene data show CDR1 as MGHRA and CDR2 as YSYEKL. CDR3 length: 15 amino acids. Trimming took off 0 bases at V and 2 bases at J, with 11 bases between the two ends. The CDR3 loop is CASSQEQAHPYEQYF. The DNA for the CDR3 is TGCGCCAGCAGCCAAGAACAGGCACACCCCTACGAGCAGTACTTC.